This entry lists 7 T cell receptor beta chains sequenced from one sample in a study of cytomegalovirus exposure and HLA in healthy donors. Researchers ran the PCR with 60 Vbeta and 13 Jbeta primers. Clones were sequenced by immunoSEQ multiplex PCR, and TCRdb holds only the in-frame ones, with some missing. Of fewer than 300,000 clones listed, 80% are singletons. The specimen sequenced was PBMCs. These receptors all stem from a girl aged 2-15 years in good health and CMV-seronegative.

J is TRBJ1-1 and V is TRBV6-1; 7 bases line up with TRBD1. This CDR3 is 12 amino acids long. Trimming cost V 6 bases and J 7 bases; bases outside gene matches: 5. Germline V gives CDR1 MNHNS, CDR2 SASEGT. CDR3 nucleotides: TGTGCCAGCAGCCGACAGGGAAATGAAGCTTTCTTT. Amino acids: CASSRQGNEAFF.

The chain uses TRBV27 and TRBJ2-1; TRBD1 might be the D (5 bases). This CDR3 has 16 amino acids. The germline CDR1 and CDR2 sequences are MNHEY and SMNVEV (reference sequence). With 7 bases removed from V and 9 bases from J, the gap between germline ends came to 25 bases. CDR3 region: CASTRTQGTVTIEQFF. The CDR3 nucleotides read TGTGCCAGCACCCGAACTCAGGGAACCGTGACAATTGAGCAGTTCTTC.

In the case of this clone: Other DNA variants within this sample encode the same CDR3. The V gene is TRBV19, the J gene TRBJ2-7; 8 nucleotides line up with TRBD1. V lost 3 bases to trimming and J lost 2 bases; unmatched junction nucleotides: 3. The CDR3 spans 14 residues. Germline V gene sequence: CDR1 LNHDA, CDR2 SQIVND (reference sequence). The CDR3 spells CASSIRGRTYEQYF. The CDR3 nucleotides read TGTGCCAGTAGTATCAGGGGGCGCACCTACGAGCAGTACTTC.

The rearrangement uses TRBV7-9 and TRBJ2-5, with D maybe TRBD2 (6 bases). The J call may not be correct, given that the DNA end is closer to TRBJ2-7. The CDR3 has 13 residues. The V gene's germline CDR1 is SEHNR and CDR2 FQNEAQ (reference sequence). The CDR3: CASSLRELYEQYF. Here the CDR3 DNA reads TGTGCCAGCAGCTTACGGGAGCTCTACGAGCAGTACTTC.

This rearrangement joins TRBV7-3 to TRBJ2-7; 10 bases are shared with TRBD2. The CDR3 covers 15 residues. Losses at the gene ends were 3 bases for V and 2 bases for J; bases not matched to a gene: 4. Germline V gene data show CDR1 as SGHTA and CDR2 as FQGTGA. This CDR3 reads CASSFGLAGAYEQYF. The DNA of the CDR3 is TGTGCCAGCAGCTTCGGGCTAGCGGGAGCCTACGAGCAGTACTTC.

This chain links TRBV7-8 with TRBJ2-7, with D unclear. Trimming cost V 4 bases and J 2 bases, with 9 bases left between them. CDR1 and CDR2 (germline): SGHVS, FQNEAQ. The CDR3 covers 13 residues. CDR3 coding DNA: TGTGCCAGCAGCTACGAGCTCCCCTACGAGCAGTACTTC. Residues: CASSYELPYEQYF.

The chain couples TRBV7-9 to TRBJ1-3, with D possibly TRBD1 on 6 matching bases. The V and J ends lost 7 bases and 4 bases respectively, with 17 bases between them. The germline V gene has CDR1 SEHNR and CDR2 FQNEAQ (reference sequence). The CDR3 consists of 15 residues. The CDR3 nucleotides are TGTGCCAGCATTCCAAAGGACAGTAACGGAAACACCATATATTTT. Its protein is CASIPKDSNGNTIYF.